This T cell receptor (beta chain) was profiled in a study of blood T cell repertoires in COVID-19. Across the study: Sample material is recorded as cDNA or gDNA derived from T cells, B-cell-depleted T cells, or PBMCs.

Under the authors' procedure: Amplifying reference gene primers gave estimates of nucleated cell counts. Measured with immunoSEQ multiplex PCR; TCRdb has only the in-frame clones, and not every one. The D gene and trimming were derived from the DNA, and the V and J assignments and clone size from that table. Of under 200,000 clones listed, under 90% were seen once; the top ten hold approximately 2%. V dropped 0 bases and J dropped 0 bases, with 10 bases sitting between them. The CDR3 totals 16 residues. CDR1 and CDR2 (germline): MNHEY, SVGAGI. The chain combines TRBV6-5 with TRBJ2-3, with D unclear. The sequence was collected from a woman older than 75 with acute or convalescent COVID-19. Input material: peripheral blood. The CDR3 DNA reads TGTGCCAGCAGTTACTCGAGCGTGATAAGCACAGATACGCAGTATTTT. It is translated as CASSYSSVISTDTQYF.